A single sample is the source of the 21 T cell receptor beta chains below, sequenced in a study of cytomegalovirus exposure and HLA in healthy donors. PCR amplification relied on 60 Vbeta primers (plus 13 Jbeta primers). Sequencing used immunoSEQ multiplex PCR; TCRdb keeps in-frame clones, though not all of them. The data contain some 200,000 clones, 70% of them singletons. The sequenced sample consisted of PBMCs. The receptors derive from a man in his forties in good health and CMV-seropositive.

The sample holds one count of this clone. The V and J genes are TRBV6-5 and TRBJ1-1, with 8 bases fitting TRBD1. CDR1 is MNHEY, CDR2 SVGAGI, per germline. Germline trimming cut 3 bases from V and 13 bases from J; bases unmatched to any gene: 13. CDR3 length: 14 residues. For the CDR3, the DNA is TGTGCCAGCAGTTATCGGACAGGGCACCCTGATGGTTTCTTT. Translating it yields CASSYRTGHPDGFF.

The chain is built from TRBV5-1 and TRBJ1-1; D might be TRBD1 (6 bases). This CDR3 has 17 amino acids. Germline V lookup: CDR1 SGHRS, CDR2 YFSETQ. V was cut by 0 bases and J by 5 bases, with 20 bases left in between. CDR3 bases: TGCGCCAGCAGCTTGGTTGGCACGTTAGGGGGTTATACTGAAGCTTTCTTT. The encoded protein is CASSLVGTLGGYTEAFF.

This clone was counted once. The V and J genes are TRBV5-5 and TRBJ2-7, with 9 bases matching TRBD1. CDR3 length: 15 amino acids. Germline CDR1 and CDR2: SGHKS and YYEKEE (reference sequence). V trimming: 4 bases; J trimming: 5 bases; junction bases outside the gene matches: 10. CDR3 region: CASSLTGQGPHEQYF. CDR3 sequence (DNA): TGTGCCAGCAGCCTAACGGGACAGGGACCCCACGAGCAGTACTTC.

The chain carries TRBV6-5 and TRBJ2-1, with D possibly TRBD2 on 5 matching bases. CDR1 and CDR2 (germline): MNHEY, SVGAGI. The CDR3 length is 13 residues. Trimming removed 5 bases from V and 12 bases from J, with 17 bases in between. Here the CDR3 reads CASSVPSGGRQFF. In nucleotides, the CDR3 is TGTGCCAGCAGTGTCCCGAGCGGAGGTCGGCAGTTCTTC.

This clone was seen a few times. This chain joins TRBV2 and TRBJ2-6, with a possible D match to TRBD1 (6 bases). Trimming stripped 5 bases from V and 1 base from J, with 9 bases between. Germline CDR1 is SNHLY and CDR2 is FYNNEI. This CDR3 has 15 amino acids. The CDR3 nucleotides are TGTGCCAGCAGTCACAGGGATTCTGGGGCCAACGTCCTGACTTTC. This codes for CASSHRDSGANVLTF.

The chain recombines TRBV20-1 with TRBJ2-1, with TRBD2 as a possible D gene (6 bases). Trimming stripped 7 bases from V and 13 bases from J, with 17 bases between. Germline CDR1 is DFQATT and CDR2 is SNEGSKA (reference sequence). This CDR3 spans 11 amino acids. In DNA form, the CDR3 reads TGCAGTGTCCGGCGGGGAACGGACCAGTTCTTC. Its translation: CSVRRGTDQFF.

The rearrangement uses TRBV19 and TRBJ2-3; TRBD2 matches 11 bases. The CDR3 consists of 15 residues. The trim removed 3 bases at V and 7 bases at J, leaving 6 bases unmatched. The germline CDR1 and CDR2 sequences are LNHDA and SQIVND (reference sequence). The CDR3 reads CASSISSGGPNTQYF. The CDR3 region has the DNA TGTGCCAGTAGTATTTCTAGCGGGGGGCCCAATACGCAGTATTTT.

DNA for the CDR3: TGTGCCAGCAGTTACTCGTCCCCTAGACAGTATTTT. This encodes CASSYSSPRQYF. The chain recombines TRBV6-7 with TRBJ2-3, with D uncertain. TRBV6-7 is flagged as an ORF with uncertain function. The CDR3 totals 12 residues. Trimming stripped 0 bases from V and 12 bases from J, with 10 bases between.

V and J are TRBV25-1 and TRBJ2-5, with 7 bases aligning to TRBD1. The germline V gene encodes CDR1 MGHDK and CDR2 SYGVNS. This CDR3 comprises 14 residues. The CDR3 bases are TGTGGCGATGAGGACAGGTGCATCCAAGAGACCCAGTACTTC. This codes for CGDEDRCIQETQYF.

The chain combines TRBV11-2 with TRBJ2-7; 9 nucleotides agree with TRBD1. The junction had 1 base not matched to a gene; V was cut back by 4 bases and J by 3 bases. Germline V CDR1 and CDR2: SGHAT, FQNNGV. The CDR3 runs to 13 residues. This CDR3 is CASSWDRDYEQYF. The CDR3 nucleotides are TGTGCCAGCAGCTGGGACAGGGACTACGAGCAGTACTTC.

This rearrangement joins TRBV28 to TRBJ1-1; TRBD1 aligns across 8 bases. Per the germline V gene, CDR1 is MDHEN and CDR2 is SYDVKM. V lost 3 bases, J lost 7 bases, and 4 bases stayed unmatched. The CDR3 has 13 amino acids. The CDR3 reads CASSFPGQGEAFF. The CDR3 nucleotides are TGTGCCAGCAGTTTCCCCGGACAGGGTGAAGCTTTCTTT.

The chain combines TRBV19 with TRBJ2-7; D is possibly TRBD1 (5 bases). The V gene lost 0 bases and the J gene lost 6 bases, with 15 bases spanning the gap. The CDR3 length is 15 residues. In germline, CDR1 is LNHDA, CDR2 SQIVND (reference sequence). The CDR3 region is CASSIDRQLVGEQYF. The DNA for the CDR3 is TGTGCCAGTAGTATAGATCGACAGTTAGTTGGCGAGCAGTACTTC. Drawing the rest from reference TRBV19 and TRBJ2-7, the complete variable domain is DGGITQSPKYLFRKEGQNVTLSCEQNLNHDAMYWYRQDPGQGLRLIYYSQIVNDFQKGDIAEGYSVSREKKESFPLTVTSAQKNPTAFYLCASSIDRQLVGEQYFGPGTRLTVT.

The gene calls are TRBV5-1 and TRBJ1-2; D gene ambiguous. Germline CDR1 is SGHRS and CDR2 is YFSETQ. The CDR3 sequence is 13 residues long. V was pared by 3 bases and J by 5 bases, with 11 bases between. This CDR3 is CASSSKSSYGYTF. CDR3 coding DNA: TGCGCCAGCAGCTCTAAATCTTCTTATGGCTACACCTTC.

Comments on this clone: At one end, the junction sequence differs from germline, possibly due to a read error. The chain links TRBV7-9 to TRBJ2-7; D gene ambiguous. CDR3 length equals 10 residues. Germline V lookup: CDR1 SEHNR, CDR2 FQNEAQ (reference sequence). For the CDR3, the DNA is TGTTCCAGCAGCTCGGACGAGCAGTACTTC. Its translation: CSSSSDEQYF.

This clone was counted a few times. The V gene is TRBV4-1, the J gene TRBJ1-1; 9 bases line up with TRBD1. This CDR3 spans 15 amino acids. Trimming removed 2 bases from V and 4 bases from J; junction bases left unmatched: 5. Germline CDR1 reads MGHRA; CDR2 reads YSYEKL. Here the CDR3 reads CASSQRQGGSTEAFF. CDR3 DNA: TGCGCCAGCAGCCAAAGACAGGGGGGCAGCACTGAAGCTTTCTTT.

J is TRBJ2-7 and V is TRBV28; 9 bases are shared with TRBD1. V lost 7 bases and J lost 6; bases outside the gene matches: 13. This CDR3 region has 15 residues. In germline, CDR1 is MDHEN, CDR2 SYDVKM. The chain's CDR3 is CASIPPGTGYREQYF. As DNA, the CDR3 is TGTGCCAGCATTCCTCCCGGGACAGGGTATCGCGAGCAGTACTTC.

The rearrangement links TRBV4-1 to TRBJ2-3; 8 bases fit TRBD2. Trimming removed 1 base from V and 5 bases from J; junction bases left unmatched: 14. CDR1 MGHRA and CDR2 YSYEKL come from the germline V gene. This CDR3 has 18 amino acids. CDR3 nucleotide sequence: TGCGCCAGCAGCCAAGGATACCGAAGCGGGGGATCGCGAGATACGCAGTATTTT. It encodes CASSQGYRSGGSRDTQYF.

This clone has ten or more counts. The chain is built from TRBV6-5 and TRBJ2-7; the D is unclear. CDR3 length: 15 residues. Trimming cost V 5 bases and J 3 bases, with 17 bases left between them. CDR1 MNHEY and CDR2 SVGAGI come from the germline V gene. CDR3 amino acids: CASSPRGSSVYEQYF. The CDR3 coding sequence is TGTGCCAGCAGTCCCCGCGGTTCGTCCGTCTACGAGCAGTACTTC.

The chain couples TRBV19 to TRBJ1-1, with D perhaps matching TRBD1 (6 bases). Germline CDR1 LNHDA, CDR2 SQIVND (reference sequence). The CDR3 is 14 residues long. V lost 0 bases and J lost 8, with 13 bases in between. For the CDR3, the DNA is TGTGCCAGTAGTATAGACGGGCAGGGGTCCGAAGCTTTCTTT. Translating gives CASSIDGQGSEAFF.

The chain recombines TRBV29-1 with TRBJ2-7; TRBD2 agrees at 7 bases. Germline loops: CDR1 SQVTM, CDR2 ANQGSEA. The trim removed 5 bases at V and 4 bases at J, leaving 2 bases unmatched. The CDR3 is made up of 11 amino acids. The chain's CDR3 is CSVSGAYEQYF. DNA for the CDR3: TGCAGCGTTAGCGGGGCTTACGAGCAGTACTTC.

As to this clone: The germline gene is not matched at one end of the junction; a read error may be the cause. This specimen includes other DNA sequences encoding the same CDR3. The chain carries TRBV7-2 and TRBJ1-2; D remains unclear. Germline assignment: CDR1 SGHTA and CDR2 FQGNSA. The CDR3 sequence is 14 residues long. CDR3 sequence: CASSLEAGNYGYTF. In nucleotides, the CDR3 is TGTGCCAGCAGCTTAGAGGCGGGAAACTACGGCTACACCTTC. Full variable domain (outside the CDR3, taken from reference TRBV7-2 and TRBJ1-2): GAGVSQSPSNKVTEKGKDVELRCDPISGHTALYWYRQSLGQGLEFLIYFQGNSAPDKSGLPSDRFSAERTGGSVSTLTIQRTQQEDSAVYLCASSLEAGNYGYTFGSGTRLTVV.